This T cell receptor (beta chain) was obtained from a study of cytomegalovirus exposure and HLA in healthy donors. With 60 Vbeta and 13 Jbeta primers, the PCR was carried out. TCRdb keeps only in-frame clones here, not all; method: immunoSEQ multiplex PCR. Altogether over 150,000 clones are present, around 80% being singletons, with the ten largest covering less than 2.5%. On this clone itself: Its antigen is undetermined.

Findings of the study overall: The study reported that TCR beta sequences accurately predicted HLA-A and HLA-B alleles in most subjects.

Sequencing input: PBMCs. This TCR came from a male donor in good health and CMV-seronegative.

The CDR3 loop reads CASSEVTGGVGGYTF. In nucleotides, the CDR3 is TGTGCCAGCAGTGAAGTTACCGGGGGAGTTGGTGGCTACACCTTC. This rearrangement joins TRBV2 to TRBJ1-2; maybe TRBD1 (5 bases). Germline lookup yields CDR1 SNHLY and CDR2 FYNNEI. The CDR3 totals 15 residues. Trimming shortened V by 1 base and J by 7 bases, and 16 bases separated the two germline ends.